The following is a TCR beta chain sequence with its context. The target antigen is unknown. This sample stems from a study of T cell responses to AZD1222 COVID-19 vaccine. Profiling relied on immunoSEQ multiplex PCR, and the TCRdb table lists in-frame clones only, not all of them. This table holds some 100,000 clones, about 87% found once. Germline values: CDR1 MNHEY, CDR2 SMNVEV (reference sequence). V lost 7 bases to trimming and J lost 8 bases, with 21 bases between them. This CDR3 spans 15 amino acids. Whole-study findings and limits: Baseline serostatus was positive in only a handful of AZD1222 recipients.

The TCR sequence derives from an adult in good health. V is TRBV27 and J is TRBJ2-1; perhaps TRBD2 as D (6 bases). The input for sequencing was peripheral blood, taken on day 0 of AZD1222 vaccination. The CDR3 loop reads CASTPGSGLGDEQFF. The CDR3 nucleotides read TGTGCCAGCACGCCAGGGAGCGGGTTAGGGGATGAGCAGTTCTTC.